The present T cell receptor beta chain was sequenced within a study of regulatory T cells in long-lasting Graves disease. Time point described: newly diagnosed GD, antithyroid drugs for less than 3 months. With RNA extracted from PBMCs as input, the TCR library was made. V was clipped by 7 bases and J by 3 bases, with 16 bases between them. The CDR3 sequence is 14 residues long. Germline loops: CDR1 SNHLY, CDR2 FYNNEI. This clonotype was seen at least ten times. Construction of TCR beta libraries relied on iRepertoire HTBI primers and on Arm-PCR targeting CDR3 regions. TCRdb processed the multiplex PCR reads anew with MiXCR; each CDR3 protein has one entry. Of 450,000 to 650,000 distinct CDR3 sequences listed, 15% to 20% are singletons. These records were also assigned to another study, of T cells in Graves' hyperthyroidism and ophthalmopathy.

The input for sequencing was peripheral blood mononuclear cells (PBMCs), taken at new diagnosis, from a patient treated with antithyroid drugs. V gene TRBV2 combines with J gene TRBJ2-7; D is unclear. The TCR originated in a middle-aged woman with Graves disease. The CDR3 sequence: CASKHGSLLYEQYF. For the CDR3, the DNA is TGTGCCAGCAAGCATGGAAGTTTGCTCTACGAGCAGTACTTC.